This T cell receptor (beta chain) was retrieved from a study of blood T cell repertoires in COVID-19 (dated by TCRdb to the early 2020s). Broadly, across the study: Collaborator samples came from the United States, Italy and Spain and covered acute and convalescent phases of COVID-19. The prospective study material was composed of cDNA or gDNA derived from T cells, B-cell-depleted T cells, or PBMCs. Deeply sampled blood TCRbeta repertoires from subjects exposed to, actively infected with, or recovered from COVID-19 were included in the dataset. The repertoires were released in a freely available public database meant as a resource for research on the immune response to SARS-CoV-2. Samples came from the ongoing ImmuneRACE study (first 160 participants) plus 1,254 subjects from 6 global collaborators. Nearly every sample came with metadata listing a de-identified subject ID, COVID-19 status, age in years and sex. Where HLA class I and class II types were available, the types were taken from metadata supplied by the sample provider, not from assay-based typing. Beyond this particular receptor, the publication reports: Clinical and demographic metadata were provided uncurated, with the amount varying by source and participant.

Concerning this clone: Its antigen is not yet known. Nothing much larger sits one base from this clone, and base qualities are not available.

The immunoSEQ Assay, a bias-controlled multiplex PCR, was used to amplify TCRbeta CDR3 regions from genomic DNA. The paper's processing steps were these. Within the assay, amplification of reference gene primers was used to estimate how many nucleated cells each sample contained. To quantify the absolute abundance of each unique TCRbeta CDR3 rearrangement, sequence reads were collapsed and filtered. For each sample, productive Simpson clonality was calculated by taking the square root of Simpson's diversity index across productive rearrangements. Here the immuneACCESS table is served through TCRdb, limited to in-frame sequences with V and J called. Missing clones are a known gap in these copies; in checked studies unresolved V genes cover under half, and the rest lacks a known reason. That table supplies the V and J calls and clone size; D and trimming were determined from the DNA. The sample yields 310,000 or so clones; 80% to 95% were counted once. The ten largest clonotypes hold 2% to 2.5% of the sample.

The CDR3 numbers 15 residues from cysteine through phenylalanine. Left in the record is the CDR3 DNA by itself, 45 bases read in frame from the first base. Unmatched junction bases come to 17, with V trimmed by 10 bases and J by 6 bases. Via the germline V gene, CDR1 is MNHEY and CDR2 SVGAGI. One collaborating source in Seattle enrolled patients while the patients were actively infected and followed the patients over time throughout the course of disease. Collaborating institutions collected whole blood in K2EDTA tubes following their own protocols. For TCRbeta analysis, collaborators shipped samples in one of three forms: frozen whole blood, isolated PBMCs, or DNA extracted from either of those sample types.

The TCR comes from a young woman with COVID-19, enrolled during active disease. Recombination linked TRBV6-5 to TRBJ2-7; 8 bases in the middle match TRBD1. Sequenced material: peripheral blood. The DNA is TGTGCCATCCGGGGGCCCGGGACAGGCGCCCCCGAGCAGTACTTC. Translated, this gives CAIRGPGTGAPEQYF.